This is a list of T cell receptor beta chains from one sample in a study of T-cell reconstitution after alpha-beta-depleted transplantation in children. Using its own MiXCR run on the PCR reads, TCRdb lists one record per CDR3 protein. The table has about 500,000 distinct CDR3 sequences, 30% to 35% seen once. The sample here was PBMCs from the stem cell graft donor, taken from the stem cell graft. Receptors originate from a human donor who donated a stem cell graft to a child with aplastic anemia. The CDR3 runs from the conserved cysteine through the conserved F or W. The order of the fields is clone size, D gene, J gene, V gene, CDR3 DNA, CDR3 protein. D genes are given only for firm matches. Size is omitted from some rows. Given values are once, few, many or a class for expanded clones.

. | TRBD2 | TRBJ2-1 | TRBV10-3 | TGTGCCACACAGGGACTAGCGGGAGGAGGGGTCTACAATGAGCAGTTCTTC | CATQGLAGGGVYNEQFF
few | . | TRBJ1-1 | TRBV7-2 | TGTGCCAGCAGCTTGGGGGGGCGTTTGTGGGCTTTCTTT | CASSLGGRLWAFF
. | . | TRBJ1-1 | TRBV11-2 | TGTGCCAGCAGCTCCTGGACAGAGATGAACACTGAAGCTTTCTTT | CASSSWTEMNTEAFF
. | TRBD2 | TRBJ2-7 | TRBV29-1 | TGCAGCGTGACCGGGACTAGCGGTATCGGCTACGAGCAGTACTTC | CSVTGTSGIGYEQYF
. | . | TRBJ2-2 | TRBV4-3 | TGCGCCAGCAGCCAAGGGGCAGGGGTGAACACCGGGGAGCTGTTTTTT | CASSQGAGVNTGELFF
. | TRBD2 | TRBJ2-2 | TRBV18 | TGTGCCAGCTCAGCTTCCGGGACTATGAACACCGGGGAGCTGTTTTTT | CASSASGTMNTGELFF
. | TRBD2 | TRBJ2-1 | TRBV19 | TGTGCCAGACAAAGGCGGGAGATCACTGAGCAGTTCTTC | CARQRREITEQFF
. | TRBD1 | TRBJ1-3 | TRBV28 | TGTGCCAGCAGCTCCTCCGGACAGGGTGTAAACACCATATATTTT | CASSSSGQGVNTIYF
. | TRBD2 | TRBJ2-1 | TRBV6-5 | TGTGCCAGCAGTTACGCGGCCCTAGCGGGAGTTACTCATGAGCAGTTCTTC | CASSYAALAGVTHEQFF
few | . | TRBJ1-5 | TRBV30 | TGTGCCTGGACCGGGGGGGGCAATCAGCCCCAGCATTTT | CAWTGGGNQPQHF
. | . | TRBJ2-3 | TRBV27 | TGTGCCAGCAGTGCCCAGCTGGGGTCCCGGGCAGATACGCAGTATTTT | CASSAQLGSRADTQYF
. | . | TRBJ1-2 | TRBV7-3 | TGTGCCAGCAGCCTCCAGCGGGACTATGGCTACACCTTC | CASSLQRDYGYTF
few | . | TRBJ1-5 | TRBV12-3/TRBV12-4 | TGTGCCAGCAGTTCAAGCACAAGCAATCAGCCCCAGCATTTT | CASSSSTSNQPQHF
. | TRBD2 | TRBJ2-2 | TRBV5-1 | TGCGCCAGCAGCTTGGTTTCCCGACTAGCGGGAGTTGACGGGGAGCTGTTTTTT | CASSLVSRLAGVDGELFF
. | . | TRBJ1-1 | TRBV13 | TGTGCCAGCAGATTAAATGGCGGGGGGAGCGATGAAGCTTTCTTT | CASRLNGGGSDEAFF
few | . | TRBJ1-2 | TRBV7-2 | TGTGCCAGCAGCACCCGGGGAGAGTCCTATGGCTACACCTTC | CASSTRGESYGYTF
few | TRBD1 | TRBJ1-2 | TRBV20-1 | TGCAGTGCTAGTACAGGGGGTGACCAGTATGGCTACACCTTC | CSASTGGDQYGYTF
few | TRBD2 | TRBJ2-1 | TRBV11-1 | TGTGCCAGCAGCTTATCGAGAAGCGGGAGGGCGGGTGAGCAGTTCTTC | CASSLSRSGRAGEQFF
few | TRBD2 | TRBJ2-1 | TRBV5-1 | TGCGCCAGCAGCTTGGGGGGACTATCCAATGAGCAGTTCTTC | CASSLGGLSNEQFF
. | . | TRBJ2-1 | TRBV28 | TGTGCCAGCAGTTTTTTGCCAGGGGAATACAATGAGCAGTTCTTC | CASSFLPGEYNEQFF
. | TRBD1 | TRBJ2-6 | TRBV15 | TGTGCCACCAGCAGAGCACAGGGGGTCTCGGCCAACGTCCTGACTTTC | CATSRAQGVSANVLTF
. | . | TRBJ2-3 | TRBV7-8 | TGTGCCAGCAGAATAGCGGAAATCTTCACAGATACGCAGTATTTT | CASRIAEIFTDTQYF
many | TRBD1 | TRBJ1-1 | TRBV29-1 | TGCAGCGTTGAAGCTACAGGGGCCACTGAAGCTTTCTTT | CSVEATGATEAFF
. | . | TRBJ1-2 | TRBV20-1 | TGCAGTGCTAGGGAAAAAGCAGGGATTAACTATGGCTACACCTTC | CSAREKAGINYGYTF
. | . | TRBJ1-1 | TRBV28 | TGTGCCAGCAGCCCCGTAGTCTCATTGGGGAACACTGAAGCTTTCTTT | CASSPVVSLGNTEAFF
. | . | TRBJ1-2 | TRBV6-1 | TGTGCCAGCAGTGAAGCGCTGACGCCCCTATATGGCTACACCTTC | CASSEALTPLYGYTF
once | TRBD1 | TRBJ2-3 | TRBV20-1 | TGCAGTGCTAGCCGACCGGGACAGGGGGCTTCGGATACGCAGTATTTT | CSASRPGQGASDTQYF
few | . | TRBJ2-1 | TRBV29-1 | TGCAGCGTCCAAGATTGGGGGGAGCAGTTCTTC | CSVQDWGEQFF
few | . | TRBJ2-1 | TRBV29-1 | TGCAGCATCTTGGCGGGGCACAATGAGCAGTTCTTC | CSILAGHNEQFF
. | TRBD1 | TRBJ2-1 | TRBV19 | TGTGCCAGCACCGTGACAGGGGGCGCGTACAATGAGCAGTTCTTC | CASTVTGGAYNEQFF
few | TRBD1 | TRBJ1-1 | TRBV28 | TGTGCCAGCAGTAGCGGGACAGGGGCCCTAGGGGCTTTCTTT | CASSSGTGALGAFF
few | . | TRBJ2-5 | TRBV7-9 | TGTGCCAGCAGCTCCCTAGGGAACGAGGAGACCCAGTACTTC | CASSSLGNEETQYF
few | TRBD1 | TRBJ2-1 | TRBV20-1 | TGCAGTGCTCCGGGACAGGCCACCCAGGGGGAGCAGTTCTTC | CSAPGQATQGEQFF
few | . | TRBJ2-1 | TRBV9 | TGTGCCAGCAGCATCGCAAGGACCCTTAACGATGAGCAGTTCTTC | CASSIARTLNDEQFF
. | . | TRBJ1-4 | TRBV3-1 | TGTGCCAGCAGCCAAGCGCTGTTAGGGGACATTATTGAAAAACTGTTTTTT | CASSQALLGDIIEKLFF
few | . | TRBJ1-1 | TRBV6-2/TRBV6-3 | TGTGCCAGCAGTTCAGGGTGGAGCACTGAAGCTTTCTTT | CASSSGWSTEAFF
. | . | TRBJ2-1 | TRBV15 | TGTGCCACCAGCAGAGTGTACAATGAGCAGTTCTTC | CATSRVYNEQFF
few | . | TRBJ1-6 | TRBV10-3 | TGTGCCATCTCGAGGGAGGACCTTTCACCCCTCCACTTT | CAISREDLSPLHF
few | . | TRBJ1-5 | TRBV7-2 | TGTGCCAGCAGCTTAAGGAGCAATCAGCCCCAGCATTTT | CASSLRSNQPQHF
. | . | TRBJ1-1 | TRBV19 | TGTGCCAGTAGCCTTCGGGGGGCCGGTGAAGCTTTCTTT | CASSLRGAGEAFF
once | . | TRBJ2-1 | TRBV7-9 | TGTGCCAGCAGTAGGGACCACAATGAGCAGTTCTTC | CASSRDHNEQFF
few | . | TRBJ1-1 | TRBV7-2 | TGTGCCAGCAATTCTCAAGTGGGGGGCATCACTGAAGCTTTCTTT | CASNSQVGGITEAFF
. | . | TRBJ2-7 | TRBV5-1 | TGCGCCAGCAGCTTGGCCCCCGGGAGTTTGTCGGAAGAGCAGTACTTC | CASSLAPGSLSEEQYF
few | . | TRBJ2-1 | TRBV5-1 | TGCGCCAGCAGCTTGGATGTTGGCGGACATTACAATGAGCAGTTCTTC | CASSLDVGGHYNEQFF
few | TRBD2 | TRBJ2-1 | TRBV10-2 | TGCGCCAGTGAGTGGACTAGCGGAAAAGAGAGGGACAATGAGCAGTTCTTC | CASEWTSGKERDNEQFF
. | . | TRBJ2-7 | TRBV5-4 | TGTGCCAGCAGCCTCCGGGGCTTGGGGGCCTACGAGCAGTACTTC | CASSLRGLGAYEQYF
. | . | TRBJ2-1 | TRBV7-6 | TGTGCCAGCAGCCAGACCCCGCGCGGCTCCTACAATGAGCAGTTCTTC | CASSQTPRGSYNEQFF
few | . | TRBJ2-3 | TRBV5-6 | TGTGCCAGCAGTCCACGAATAGCGAGCACAGATACGCAGTATTTT | CASSPRIASTDTQYF
. | TRBD1 | TRBJ2-2 | TRBV29-1 | TGCAGCGTTCAGACAGGGGGCCACACCGGGGAGCTGTTTTTT | CSVQTGGHTGELFF
. | . | TRBJ2-5 | TRBV25-1 | TGTGCCAGCAGTGTATCTAACCAAGAGACCCAGTACTTC | CASSVSNQETQYF
few | . | TRBJ2-1 | TRBV7-2 | TGTGCCAGCAGCAGCGTTGTAGGGTTCTATGAGCAGTTCTTC | CASSSVVGFYEQFF
. | TRBD2 | TRBJ2-1 | TRBV7-2 | TGTGCCAGCAGCGGGCTAGCGGGAAATGGCAATGAGCAGTTCTTC | CASSGLAGNGNEQFF
. | TRBD2 | TRBJ2-2 | TRBV9 | TGTGCCAGCAGCCCTCTAGCGGGAGAGGTTAGCGGGGAGCTGTTTTTT | CASSPLAGEVSGELFF
. | TRBD2 | TRBJ2-1 | TRBV18 | TGTGCCAGCTCACCGGGACTAGCGGCGGGTGAGCAGTTCTTC | CASSPGLAAGEQFF
. | . | TRBJ1-2 | TRBV4-2 | TGTGCCAGCAGCCAGACGGACAGCCAAGCTAACTATGGCTACACCTTC | CASSQTDSQANYGYTF